This TCR beta chain was retrieved from a study of blood T cells in healthy people across ages (dated by TCRdb to about 2015). Study-level background: In model experiments, template switching captured roughly one uniquely barcoded TCR beta cDNA molecule for every two T cells. Age-related changes in TCR beta repertoire diversity were measured in the study by deep sequencing normalized with unique cDNA molecular identifiers. Donors were grouped into four age groups: young (average roughly 17 years), middle-aged (39), aged (around 60) and long-lived (approximately 82). To avoid experimental bias, donors of different ages were distributed randomly across sequencing lanes. Two additional independent replicas of 1 million unique cDNA reads from the same blood draw were analyzed for two donors (one aged 18 to 30 and one aged 80 or older).

The protocol used for the library was 5' RACE. A second roughly 6 to 12 cycle PCR used a sample-barcoded 5' primer and a J-beta primer mix. Each TCR beta cDNA molecule received a unique molecular identifier from a template-switch 5' adaptor carrying 12 random nucleotides. At least 2.5 million CDR3-containing paired-end reads were obtained from each sample. First-strand cDNA was synthesized from all RNA with the Mint cDNA synthesis kit, primed by a TRBC-specific oligonucleotide. Following uracil-DNA glycosylase treatment, a first 18-cycle PCR with universal primers M1SS and BC2_uni_R was performed on all cDNA. In the original analysis: Normalization of each sample was performed by random selection of 1 million high-quality reads, each carrying a distinct molecular identifier. Instead of being binned into consensus sequences, reads that shared molecular identifiers were thrown out. MiTCR, with a Q25 quality threshold and the strictest error-elimination algorithm, was used for CDR3 identification, clonotype clustering and error correction. A nonparametric unseen species model with Euler transformation was used to estimate lower-bound total TCR beta diversity. TCRdb reprocessing: public reads trimmed at Q25 with fastp, clones called with MiXCR, in-frame beta chains kept. All rows with the same CDR3 protein become a single entry with the most common DNA and genes. These V and J calls originate from TCRdb's pipeline instead of the authors' own analysis. The sample data list 1.5 million to 2 million distinct CDR3 sequences, and around 42% of these were observed just once. The ten largest clonotypes hold more than 20% of the sample.

Systemically healthy Caucasian individuals from Russia, about 38 in total and aged about 6 to 90 years, were included as donors. Approximately 9.3 milliliters of peripheral blood were collected from each donor into EDTA-treated Vacutainer tubes. PBMCs were isolated by Ficoll-Paque density-gradient centrifugation, with at least 6 million obtained per sample. Trizol reagent was used to extract total RNA from PBMCs, with at least 5.5 micrograms per sample. For every donor, flow cytometry on a PBMC aliquot measured the percentage of naive CD45RAhigh/CD27high T cells. In the case of this clonotype: This receptor's antigen is unknown. No much larger clone exists at a distance of one base, and base qualities are not known.

Points the paper makes about the study in general: Since profiling was done on bulk unsorted PBMCs, naive and antigen-experienced compartments could not be conclusively compared. Compared with the aged group, the long-lived group had more naive CD4+ T cells, fewer expanded clones and increased TCR diversity, suggesting age selection. Observed TCR beta diversity per million T cells fell roughly linearly with age, and a significant reduction was already apparent by age approximately 41. Estimates of total diversity based on one million sequenced T cells were regarded as lower bounds and as underestimates. The percentage of naive T cells measured by flow cytometry correlated strongly with observed TCR beta diversity. Because the CMV infection status of the donors was unknown, age-related changes in expanded clonotypes may potentially have been confounded.

Sequenced input: blood. This receptor was taken from a human donor in good health.

The CDR3 has the sequence CAIGAGGAYGYTF. The DNA sequence is as follows: TGTGCCATCGGGGCCGGGGGCGCTTATGGCTACACCTTC. Recombination linked TRBV10-3 to TRBJ1-2; TRBD1 is perhaps the D gene, given 6 matching bases. A distance of 15 bases separates the germline ends of V and J, which lose 8 bases and 5 bases respectively. The CDR3 contains 13 residues, cysteine and phenylalanine counted. Just the 39-base CDR3 DNA is kept, in frame starting at base 1. The germline V gene specifies ENHRY as CDR1 and SYGVKD as CDR2.